Reported below is one TCR beta chain. This specimen comes from a study of blood T cell repertoires in COVID-19. Across the whole study: The analysed material was cDNA or gDNA that came from T cells, B-cell-depleted T cells, or PBMCs.

Per the original data handling: By means of reference gene primer amplification, nucleated cell counts were estimated. Produced via immunoSEQ multiplex PCR; TCRdb's table is partial and in-frame only. V and J calls and clone size are as listed in that table; D and trimming were resolved from the DNA. The repertoire holds 190,000 or so clones, with more than 85% as singletons. Germline CDR1 and CDR2: GTSNPN and SVGIG (reference sequence). The CDR3 loop spans 16 amino acids. V was clipped by 2 bases and J by 3 bases, with 20 bases between them. The J gene is TRBJ2-7, the V gene TRBV30; perhaps TRBD2 as D (5 bases). The TCR sequence derives from a man aged 35-49 years with active or convalescent COVID-19. The sample taken for sequencing was peripheral blood. CDR3 nucleotide sequence: TGTGCCTGGAGTCCCCACCCCAGGACTTTAAACTACGAGCAGTACTTC. Translation gives CAWSPHPRTLNYEQYF. The variable domain in full, completed from reference TRBV30 and TRBJ2-7, reads SQTIHQWPATLVQPVGSPLSLECTVEGTSNPNLYWYRQAAGRGLQLLFYSVGIGQISSEVPQNLSASRPQDRQFILSSKKLLLSDSGFYLCAWSPHPRTLNYEQYFGPGTRLTVT.